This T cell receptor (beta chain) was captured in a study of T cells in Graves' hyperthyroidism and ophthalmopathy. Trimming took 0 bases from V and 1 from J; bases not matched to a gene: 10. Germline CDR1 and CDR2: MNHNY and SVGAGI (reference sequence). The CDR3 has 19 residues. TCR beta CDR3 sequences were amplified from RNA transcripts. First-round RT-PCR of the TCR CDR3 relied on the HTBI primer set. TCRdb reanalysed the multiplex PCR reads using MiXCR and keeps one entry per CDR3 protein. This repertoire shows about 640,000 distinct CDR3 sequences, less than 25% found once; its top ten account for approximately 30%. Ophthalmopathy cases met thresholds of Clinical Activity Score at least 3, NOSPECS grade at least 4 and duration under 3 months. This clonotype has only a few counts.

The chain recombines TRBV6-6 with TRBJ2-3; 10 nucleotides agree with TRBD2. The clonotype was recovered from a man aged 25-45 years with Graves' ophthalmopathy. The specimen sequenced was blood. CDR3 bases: TGTGCCAGCAGTTACTCGAGGGCGAGCGGGAGGGGTGGCACAGATACGCAGTATTTT. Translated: CASSYSRASGRGGTDTQYF.